This T cell receptor (beta chain) is drawn from a study of blood T cell repertoires in COVID-19. The V end was cut by 2 bases, the J end by 5 bases, with 4 bases between. Germline CDR1 is SGHNT and CDR2 is YYREEE (reference sequence). This CDR3 has 11 amino acids. Everyone who took part was roughly 18 to 95 years old, and they came from 24 US areas. This clone showed up just a few times. The assay was immunoSEQ multiplex PCR, and TCRdb's table has in-frame clones only and misses some. The sample has some 200,000 clones, 83% seen once. The rearrangement uses TRBV5-4 and TRBJ2-5; D is uncertain. The TCR was taken from a woman aged 45-59 years who had been exposed to COVID-19. Sequencing was done on a sample of PBMCs or T cells enriched from blood (not recorded which). CDR3 nucleotide sequence: TGTGCCAGCAGCTTTCGGGAGACCCAGTACTTC. This sequence encodes CASSFRETQYF.